The clone carrying this T cell receptor beta chain was detected ten times or more. Uncontrolled infection, other autoimmune disease, pregnancy or lactation led to exclusion. In making diagnoses, clinical symptoms, serum thyroxine and TRAb, thyroid ultrasound and orbital computed tomography were all used. This sample stems from a study of T cells in Graves' hyperthyroidism and ophthalmopathy. Germline V gene data show CDR1 as SQVTM and CDR2 as ANQGSEA. After removal of 6 bases from V and 2 bases from J, the junction contained 6 bases not matched to a gene. The length of the CDR3 is 14 residues. Amplification yielded TCR beta CDR3 regions, with RNA transcripts as the source. The HTBI set primed first-round TCR CDR3 RT-PCR. A single record per CDR3 protein comes from TCRdb applying MiXCR to the multiplex PCR reads. Here the sample spans 650,000 to 800,000 distinct CDR3 sequences, 45% being singletons.

This TCR came from an adult man with Graves' disease, either hyperthyroidism or ophthalmopathy (not recorded which). The gene calls are TRBV29-1 and TRBJ1-4; TRBD1 matches 7 bases. Sequencing input: peripheral blood or thyroid tissue (not recorded which). CDR3: CSVKDRDTNEKLFF. CDR3 nucleotide sequence: TGCAGCGTGAAAGACAGGGACACTAATGAAAAACTGTTTTTT.